These 12 T cell receptor beta chains share one sample of origin, sequenced in a study of blood T cell repertoires in COVID-19. Libraries were prepared by immunoSEQ multiplex PCR; TCRdb keeps only in-frame clonotypes and omits some of them. The sample contains some 120,000 clones, around 90% of which appear only once. The specimen sequenced was peripheral blood. Receptors originate from a man aged 55 to 70 with COVID-19, enrolled during active disease.

Worth noting for this clone: At one of its ends the junction is not consistent with the germline gene, which may arise from a read error. J is TRBJ1-1 and V is TRBV7-7, with 10 bases matching TRBD1. Per germline, CDR1 SSHAT and CDR2 FNYEAQ (reference sequence). The CDR3 loop spans 15 amino acids. This chain's CDR3 is CASSLDRGKSTEAFF. The CDR3 nucleotides are TGTGCTAGCAGCTTGGACAGGGGGAAGAGTACTGAAGCTTTCTTT.

This clone was recorded once. This chain links TRBV6-5 with TRBJ2-1; 9 nucleotides line up with TRBD2. This CDR3 is 16 amino acids long. V shed 2 bases, J shed 7 bases, and the junction held 9 bases outside the gene matches. The germline gives CDR1 MNHEY, CDR2 SVGAGI. The CDR3, as DNA: TGTGCCAGCAGTTACACGGGACTAGCAGACCTTAATGAGCAGTTCTTC. Residues: CASSYTGLADLNEQFF.

The chain joins TRBV30 to TRBJ1-5, with D unresolved. The CDR3 contains 13 residues. Germline values: CDR1 GTSNPN, CDR2 SVGIG (reference sequence). V was trimmed by 1 base and J by 4 bases, leaving 8 bases between them. The CDR3 DNA follows: TGTGCCTGGAGTGGGGAGAATAATCAGCCCCAGCATTTT. As protein: CAWSGENNQPQHF.

The CDR3 sequence: CASRVTSGYEQYF. The CDR3 DNA sequence: TGTGCCAGCAGGGTCACTAGCGGATACGAGCAGTACTTC. The V and J genes are TRBV12-3 or TRBV12-4 and TRBJ2-7; 8 bases match TRBD2. The CDR3 length is 13 residues. With 6 bases clipped from V and 4 bases from J, the junction kept 5 bases outside the gene matches.

This clone is a singleton in its sample. The DNA for the CDR3 is TGTGCCAGCAGCTTAGCGAGGGAGTTCAATGAGCAGTTCTTC. It is translated as CASSLAREFNEQFF. The rearrangement links TRBV7-8 to TRBJ2-1, with D possibly TRBD2 on 5 matching bases. V lost 0 bases and J lost 6, with 9 bases in between. Germline CDR1 is SGHVS and CDR2 is FQNEAQ. The CDR3 loop spans 14 amino acids. Full variable domain (rest looked up from reference TRBV7-8 and TRBJ2-1): GAGVSQSPRYKVAKRGQDVALRCDPISGHVSLFWYQQALGQGPEFLTYFQNEAQLDKSGLPSDRFFAERPEGSVSTLKIQRTQQEDSAVYLCASSLAREFNEQFFGPGTRLTVL.

J is TRBJ1-6 and V is TRBV2; the match to TRBD1 covers 8 bases. This CDR3 has 13 residues. Germline values: CDR1 SNHLY, CDR2 FYNNEI. Unmatched junction bases numbered 6, after V lost 7 bases and J lost 10 bases. CDR3 loop: CASTRQGLSPLHF. DNA of the CDR3: TGTGCCAGCACCCGACAGGGGCTCTCACCCCTCCACTTT. Full variable domain (outside the CDR3, taken from reference TRBV2 and TRBJ1-6): EPEVTQTPSHQVTQMGQEVILRCVPISNHLYFYWYRQILGQKVEFLVSFYNNEISEKSEIFDDQFSVERPDGSNFTLKIRSTKLEDSAMYFCASTRQGLSPLHFGNGTRLTVT.

V and J are TRBV18 and TRBJ2-5; perhaps TRBD2 as D (6 bases). CDR1 is KGHSH, CDR2 LQKENI, per germline. V lost 5 bases to trimming and J lost 5 bases, with 15 bases between them. This CDR3 has 14 amino acids. CDR3 nucleotides: TGTGCCAGCTCAAATCTACCCGGGGGTGAGACCCAGTACTTC. The encoded protein is CASSNLPGGETQYF.

The chain carries TRBV28 and TRBJ2-7; 7 bases are shared with TRBD1. Germline V gene sequence: CDR1 MDHEN, CDR2 SYDVKM. V lost 8 bases and J lost 7; bases outside the gene matches: 14. The CDR3 covers 14 residues. The CDR3 DNA sequence: TGTGCCAGCGAGGGCAGGGGGTCCACGGGGGAGCAGTACTTC. Its translation: CASEGRGSTGEQYF.

This clone was recorded once. The rearrangement links TRBV15 to TRBJ2-7; D may be TRBD1 (6 bases). V was trimmed by 0 bases and J by 4 bases, leaving 16 bases between them. The CDR3 loop spans 16 amino acids. Per the germline V gene, CDR1 is LNHNV and CDR2 is YYDKDF (reference sequence). The chain's CDR3 is CATSRDLPSRGYEQYF. CDR3 sequence (DNA): TGTGCCACCAGCAGAGATTTGCCCTCGAGGGGGTACGAGCAGTACTTC.

The chain recombines TRBV4-2 with TRBJ2-5; D is perhaps TRBD1 (6 bases). CDR3 length equals 14 residues. The germline V gene has CDR1 LGHNA and CDR2 YNFKEQ. Trimming stripped 0 bases from V and 3 bases from J, with 8 bases between. For the CDR3, the DNA is TGTGCCAGCAGCCAAGACCCAGGGGAAGAGACCCAGTACTTC. As protein: CASSQDPGEETQYF.

This sequence joins TRBV21-1 and TRBJ1-5. TRBV21-1 corresponds to a pseudogene. CDR3 size: 17 residues. CDR3 loop: CASSTPGEPYSNQPQHF. In nucleotides, the CDR3 is TGTGCCAGCAGCACCCCGGGGGAGCCCTATAGCAATCAGCCCCAGCATTTT.

The chain links TRBV3-1 (or the pseudogene TRBV3-2) to TRBJ2-1; 7 bases agree with TRBD1. The CDR3 runs 16 residues. J lost 2 bases, V lost 6 bases, and 10 bases had no gene match. Germline V CDR1 and CDR2: LGHDT, YNNKEL (reference sequence). CDR3 bases: TGTGCCAGCAGTCTTTTAGGGGGCGCTCCCTACAATGAGCAGTTCTTC. Encoded protein: CASSLLGGAPYNEQFF.